These 27 T cell receptor beta chains were sequenced from one sample in a study of CXCR3-negative and CXCR3-positive naive CD8 T cells. UMI-labeled 5' RACE yielded the TRB cDNA libraries. From its re-call of the 5' RACE reads, TCRdb lists each CDR3 protein once, without DNA. This sample contains roughly 70,000 distinct CDR3 sequences. Sequences were obtained from naive CXCR3- CD8+ T cells from blood. Noted subset: CD45RO-CCR7+CD27+CD95- naive CD8+ T cells lacking CXCR3 (TNR3-). The receptors here all came from a human donor in good health. Some clones in this sample may be carry-over from other donors' samples.

The J gene is TRBJ2-7, the V gene TRBV2; no DNA is available, so the TRBD2 call from TCRdb remains unchecked. Germline CDR1 SNHLY, CDR2 FYNNEI. This CDR3 spans 15 amino acids. The CDR3 protein is CASTLTSGSSYEQYF.

The V gene is TRBV7-8, the J gene TRBJ1-1. CDR3 length: 14 amino acids. Germline CDR1 reads SGHVS; CDR2 reads FQNEAQ. The CDR3: CASSLVSASLEAFF.

The chain has TRBV9 and TRBJ2-7; TCRdb proposes TRBD1, but this gene call is untestable without DNA. CDR1 is SGDLS and CDR2 is YYNGEE in the germline V gene. The CDR3 sequence is 14 residues long. CDR3 in amino acids: CASSAQDRDHEQYF.

The J gene is TRBJ2-1, the V gene TRBV6-5; TCRdb proposes TRBD1, but this gene call is untestable without DNA. This CDR3 comprises 18 residues. The germline V gene encodes CDR1 MNHEY and CDR2 SVGAGI. This CDR3 is CASIKAVSGDSIYNEQFF.

The V call is TRBV4-1, the J call TRBJ2-4; TCRdb selects TRBD1, and the lack of DNA leaves this call unchecked. The CDR3 extends over 17 amino acids. CDR1 and CDR2 from the germline V gene are MGHRA and YSYEKL. CDR3 loop: CASSHLPGQAAKNIQYF.

The chain couples TRBV15 to TRBJ2-7; TCRdb lists TRBD1, though no DNA is available to test this call. CDR3 length: 13 amino acids. CDR1 and CDR2 (germline): LNHNV, YYDKDF (reference sequence). CDR3 sequence: CATSRDRGYEQYF. Using reference TRBV15 and TRBJ2-7 for the parts outside the CDR3, the full variable domain is DAMVIQNPRYQVTQFGKPVTLSCSQTLNHNVMYWYQQKSSQAPKLLFHYYDKDFNNEADTPDNFQSRRPNTSFCFLDIRSPGLGDTAMYLCATSRDRGYEQYFGPGTRLTVT.

The J gene is TRBJ2-7, the V gene TRBV29-1; TCRdb calls TRBD2, which cannot be checked without DNA. Germline-derived CDR1 and CDR2 are SQVTM and ANQGSEA. The CDR3 contains 15 residues. The CDR3 sequence: CSVELGTSDNYEQYF.

The V gene is TRBV23-1, the J gene TRBJ2-1; the D call from TCRdb, TRBD2, cannot be confirmed without DNA. TRBV23-1 is flagged as an ORF with uncertain function. This CDR3 is 16 amino acids long. The CDR3 loop reads CASSQSSSGSCNEQFF.

The chain has TRBV9 and TRBJ2-2; TCRdb's D call of TRBD1 is untestable without DNA. Germline CDR1 and CDR2: SGDLS and YYNGEE. This CDR3 is 14 amino acids long. CDR3 in amino acids: CASSVGGADGELFF.

The chain combines TRBV5-6 with TRBJ2-7; absent DNA, TCRdb's TRBD1 call cannot be checked. Germline CDR1 SGHDT, CDR2 YYEEEE. The CDR3 contains 18 residues. CDR3 sequence: CASSSLRDRGPQGYEQYF.

The chain has TRBV28 and TRBJ1-5; checking the TCRdb D call of TRBD1 is not possible without DNA. Per germline, CDR1 MDHEN and CDR2 SYDVKM. The CDR3 sequence is 19 residues long. CDR3 in amino acids: CASSSPGSDRGYQNQPQHF.

This sequence joins TRBV29-1 and TRBJ1-1; lacking DNA, the TRBD1 call made by TCRdb goes unchecked. The CDR3 covers 15 residues. Germline V gene data show CDR1 as SQVTM and CDR2 as ANQGSEA. CDR3 loop: CSVTLRGRENTEAFF.

The V and J genes are TRBV28 and TRBJ2-1; lacking DNA, the TRBD1 call made by TCRdb goes unchecked. Germline lookup yields CDR1 MDHEN and CDR2 SYDVKM. This CDR3 is built from 15 residues. CDR3 amino acids: CASSFGGALYNEQFF. Using reference TRBV28 and TRBJ2-1 for the parts outside the CDR3, the full variable domain is DVKVTQSSRYLVKRTGEKVFLECVQDMDHENMFWYRQDPGLGLRLIYFSYDVKMKEKGDIPEGYSVSREKKERFSLILESASTNQTSMYLCASSFGGALYNEQFFGPGTRLTVL.

The V and J genes are TRBV2 and TRBJ2-1; TCRdb returns TRBD1, unconfirmable since there is no DNA. CDR1 is SNHLY and CDR2 is FYNNEI in the germline V gene. The CDR3 runs 15 residues. CDR3 region: CASRETGTGSYEQFF. Supplemented by reference TRBV2 and TRBJ2-1, the full variable domain reads EPEVTQTPSHQVTQMGQEVILRCVPISNHLYFYWYRQILGQKVEFLVSFYNNEISEKSEIFDDQFSVERPDGSNFTLKIRSTKLEDSAMYFCASRETGTGSYEQFFGPGTRLTVL.

The gene calls are TRBV7-8 and TRBJ2-5; with no DNA, the TCRdb D assignment of TRBD1 cannot be verified. The CDR3 is 16 residues long. Germline CDR1 reads SGHVS; CDR2 reads FQNEAQ. The CDR3 loop reads CASSLVGQGAWETQYF.

This chain links TRBV20-1 with TRBJ2-1. CDR3 length equals 14 residues. The V gene's germline CDR1 is DFQATT and CDR2 SNEGSKA (reference sequence). CDR3 loop: CSASWGTGYNEQFF.

V usage is TRBV15 and J usage is TRBJ2-1; the TRBD2 assignment by TCRdb is unverifiable without DNA. Germline CDR1 LNHNV, CDR2 YYDKDF (reference sequence). The length of the CDR3 is 13 residues. The chain's CDR3 is CATSLGGSNEQFF.

The chain combines TRBV12-3 or TRBV12-4 with TRBJ1-5; the D gene TCRdb calls, TRBD1, cannot be checked with no DNA. The CDR3 consists of 14 residues. Here the CDR3 reads CASSRTGYNQPQHF.

The chain couples TRBV7-9 to TRBJ1-3. The germline V gene has CDR1 SEHNR and CDR2 FQNEAQ (reference sequence). The CDR3 spans 11 residues. The CDR3 reads CAKNSGNTIYF.

The chain uses TRBV9 and TRBJ1-1. The CDR3 covers 17 residues. Germline CDR1 SGDLS, CDR2 YYNGEE. This CDR3 is CASSATPNRPLNTEAFF.

The chain recombines TRBV28 with TRBJ2-7. The CDR3 sequence is 13 residues long. The germline CDR1 and CDR2 sequences are MDHEN and SYDVKM. This CDR3 is CASRSRDSYEQYF.

The CDR3 sequence is CATSESRGAITEAFF. V gene TRBV15 combines with J gene TRBJ1-1; TCRdb's D gene call, TRBD1, goes unchecked for lack of DNA. The CDR3 sequence is 15 residues long. The V gene's germline CDR1 is LNHNV and CDR2 YYDKDF (reference sequence).

The chain combines TRBV4-1 with TRBJ2-7. The CDR3 covers 15 residues. The V gene's germline CDR1 is MGHRA and CDR2 YSYEKL. The CDR3 sequence: CASSQDGAPGDEQYF.

V and J are TRBV4-1 and TRBJ1-1. The CDR3 has 13 residues. Germline-derived CDR1 and CDR2 are MGHRA and YSYEKL. CDR3 protein: CASSRPAQTEAFF.

The chain joins TRBV5-6 to TRBJ2-3; TCRdb lists TRBD2, though no DNA is available to test this call. The CDR3 contains 15 residues. Per the germline V gene, CDR1 is SGHDT and CDR2 is YYEEEE. The CDR3 spells CASSSKGLPRDTQYF.

The chain recombines TRBV6-5 with TRBJ1-1; the TRBD1 assignment by TCRdb is unverifiable without DNA. Germline CDR1 reads MNHEY; CDR2 reads SVGAGI. This CDR3 is built from 15 residues. CDR3 in amino acids: CASIRTGGSGTEAFF.

The rearrangement joins TRBV12-3 or TRBV12-4 to TRBJ2-5. The CDR3 is 12 amino acids. CDR3 region: CASRTEQETQYF.